These 18 T cell receptor beta chains share one sample of origin, sequenced in a study of cytomegalovirus exposure and HLA in healthy donors. The PCR made use of 60 Vbeta and 13 Jbeta primers. TCRdb's copy holds only in-frame clones and misses some; the assay was immunoSEQ multiplex PCR. Of around 230,000 clones listed, 78% are singletons. The sample consisted of PBMCs. These receptors were taken from a boy aged 5-17 years in good health and CMV-seronegative.

This sequence joins TRBV27 and TRBJ2-1; 9 nucleotides line up with TRBD2. V lost 5 bases and J lost 4; bases outside the gene matches: 6. The CDR3 runs to 15 residues. CDR1 is MNHEY, CDR2 SMNVEV, per germline (reference sequence). Written as DNA, the CDR3 is TGTGCCAGCAGTCCCCTCGCGGGGGGGTACAATGAGCAGTTCTTC. Its protein is CASSPLAGGYNEQFF.

The CDR3 loop reads CASSEGASTDTQYF. CDR3 nucleotide sequence: TGTGCCAGCAGTGAGGGGGCTAGCACAGATACGCAGTATTTT. The chain employs TRBV6-4 and TRBJ2-3, with D maybe TRBD1 (6 bases). The germline V and J ends were trimmed by 3 bases and 0 bases, with 7 bases remaining between them. The length of the CDR3 is 14 residues. CDR1 is MRHNA and CDR2 is SNTAGT in the germline V gene.

V usage is TRBV6-1 and J usage is TRBJ2-7; D is perhaps TRBD2 (5 bases). The CDR3 totals 13 residues. Germline CDR1 MNHNS, CDR2 SASEGT. V lost 4 bases, J lost 5 bases, and 12 bases lay in between. The CDR3, as DNA: TGTGCCAGCAGTGCCCCGATCGGGAACGAGCAGTACTTC. Protein product: CASSAPIGNEQYF.

This clone has a handful of counts. This chain connects TRBV7-8 to TRBJ1-3; D gene unclear. Trimming cost V 5 bases and J 2 bases, with 7 bases left between them. Germline CDR1 and CDR2: SGHVS and FQNEAQ. The CDR3 length is 13 residues. The CDR3 reads CASSVQTGNTIYF. CDR3 sequence (DNA): TGTGCCAGCAGCGTACAGACTGGAAACACCATATATTTT. The full variable domain, with the rest looked up from reference TRBV7-8 and TRBJ1-3, is GAGVSQSPRYKVAKRGQDVALRCDPISGHVSLFWYQQALGQGPEFLTYFQNEAQLDKSGLPSDRFFAERPEGSVSTLKIQRTQQEDSAVYLCASSVQTGNTIYFGEGSWLTVV.

The chain carries TRBV7-9 and TRBJ2-1; a possible D gene is TRBD1 (5 bases). Germline lookup yields CDR1 SEHNR and CDR2 FQNEAQ (reference sequence). The CDR3 runs 13 residues. V was clipped by 0 bases and J by 7 bases, with 7 bases between them. The CDR3 nucleotides are TGTGCCAGCAGCTTAGCCCCAGGGAATGAGCAGTTCTTC. Amino acid sequence: CASSLAPGNEQFF.

The chain combines TRBV19 with TRBJ1-4, with a possible D match to TRBD1 (6 bases). CDR3 size: 12 residues. The germline CDR1 and CDR2 sequences are LNHDA and SQIVND (reference sequence). V dropped 7 bases and J dropped 8 bases, with 11 bases sitting between them. The CDR3 DNA sequence: TGTGCCAGTAAAGGTACAGGGGAAAAACTGTTTTTT. This sequence encodes CASKGTGEKLFF.

V gene TRBV2 combines with J gene TRBJ2-7; no definite D call. Trimming pared 3 bases from V and 3 bases from J, leaving 6 bases between. The germline V gene has CDR1 SNHLY and CDR2 FYNNEI. This CDR3 region has 12 residues. CDR3 DNA sequence: TGTGCCAGCAGTGAGTACAGCTACGAGCAGTACTTC. This encodes CASSEYSYEQYF.

The CDR3 sequence is CASTPSATYNEQFF. DNA of the CDR3: TGCGCCAGCACCCCTAGCGCAACCTACAATGAGCAGTTCTTC. This sequence joins TRBV5-1 and TRBJ2-1; D might be TRBD2 (6 bases). Trimming removed 6 bases from V and 2 bases from J, with 12 bases in between. Germline CDR1 SGHRS, CDR2 YFSETQ. CDR3 length: 14 residues.

This chain joins TRBV7-6 and TRBJ2-3, with D perhaps TRBD2 (6 bases). The V and J ends lost 1 base and 7 bases respectively, with 9 bases between them. Germline-derived CDR1 and CDR2 are SGHVS and FNYEAQ. This CDR3 contains 13 residues. In nucleotides, the CDR3 is TGTGCCAGCAGCTTAGACGGGAGAAATACGCAGTATTTT. Amino acids: CASSLDGRNTQYF.

This clone was detected a few times. The chain couples TRBV6-5 to TRBJ1-1, with 7 bases matching TRBD1. The junction had 2 bases not matched to a gene; V was cut back by 2 bases and J by 2 bases. The germline V gene encodes CDR1 MNHEY and CDR2 SVGAGI. CDR3 size: 14 residues. The CDR3 sequence: CASSYDRANTEAFF. In nucleotides, the CDR3 is TGTGCCAGCAGTTACGACAGGGCCAACACTGAAGCTTTCTTT.

The V and J genes are TRBV6-6 and TRBJ2-7, with D perhaps TRBD1 (5 bases). The CDR3 is 16 residues long. Trimming pared 0 bases from V and 1 base from J, leaving 13 bases between. CDR1 and CDR2 (germline): MNHNY, SVGAGI (reference sequence). The CDR3, as DNA: TGTGCCAGCAGTTACTCTGGGCCAGGGCTGTCCTACGAGCAGTACTTC. Amino acids: CASSYSGPGLSYEQYF.

The chain combines TRBV5-1 with TRBJ1-6; weak D call: TRBD1 (5 bases). Deletions cut 5 bases from V and 8 bases from J, with 17 bases between. The germline CDR1 and CDR2 sequences are SGHRS and YFSETQ. The CDR3 covers 15 residues. Here the CDR3 DNA reads TGCGCCAGCAGTTACCAGGGCCCCAAAGATTCACCCCTCCACTTT. It translates to CASSYQGPKDSPLHF.

The gene calls are TRBV29-1 and TRBJ2-4; D may be TRBD2 (5 bases). This CDR3 has 13 residues. The V end lost 3 bases, the J end lost 1 base, and 7 bases lay between the germline ends. Looked up from germline, CDR1 is SQVTM and CDR2 is ANQGSEA. The CDR3 reads CSVEREAKNIQYF. DNA of the CDR3: TGCAGCGTTGAGAGGGAGGCCAAAAACATTCAGTACTTC.

The chain combines TRBV5-4 with TRBJ1-2; TRBD1 aligns across 10 bases. The CDR3 is 15 residues long. From germline, CDR1 is SGHNT and CDR2 YYREEE (reference sequence). V gave up 6 bases and J gave up 6 bases; unmatched junction bases: 11. CDR3 residues: CASTPGQGSMDGYTF. As DNA, the CDR3 is TGTGCCAGCACCCCGGGACAGGGGTCAATGGATGGCTACACCTTC. The full variable domain, completed using reference TRBV5-4 and TRBJ1-2, is ETGVTQSPTHLIKTRGQQVTLRCSSQSGHNTVSWYQQALGQGPQFIFQYYREEENGRGNFPPRFSGLQFPNYSSELNVNALELDDSALYLCASTPGQGSMDGYTFGSGTRLTVV.

This clone was seen a handful of times. The genes are TRBV25-1 and TRBJ2-1; D is uncertain. Trimming stripped 4 bases from V and 7 bases from J, with 8 bases between. Germline V CDR1 and CDR2: MGHDK, SYGVNS. The CDR3 has 12 amino acids. The CDR3 bases are TGTGCCAGCAGTGGCTTAGTAAATGAGCAGTTCTTC. Encoded protein: CASSGLVNEQFF.

The V gene is TRBV27, the J gene TRBJ2-7, with TRBD1 matching 7 bases. The length of the CDR3 is 15 residues. V shed 5 bases, J shed 2 bases, and the junction held 9 bases outside the gene matches. Germline V lookup: CDR1 MNHEY, CDR2 SMNVEV (reference sequence). The CDR3 reads CASSNNRGSPYEQYF. As DNA, the CDR3 is TGTGCCAGCAGTAATAACAGGGGCTCTCCCTACGAGCAGTACTTC.

In this sample, this clone turned up a few times. This chain uses TRBV7-3 with TRBJ2-7; D might be TRBD2 (5 bases). The germline CDR1 and CDR2 sequences are SGHTA and FQGTGA. The V and J ends lost 0 bases and 7 bases respectively, with 10 bases between them. The CDR3 has 13 amino acids. CDR3 nucleotides: TGTGCCAGCAGCTTAACACGGGGTGGAGAGCAGTACTTC. Translating gives CASSLTRGGEQYF.

V is TRBV2 and J is TRBJ1-1, with 9 positions matching TRBD1. The CDR3 loop spans 14 amino acids. Germline assignment: CDR1 SNHLY and CDR2 FYNNEI. Losses at the gene ends were 10 bases for V and 10 bases for J; bases not matched to a gene: 16. As DNA, the CDR3 is TGTGCCACCACGACCGGGACAGGGAGCTGGTTAGCTTTCTTT. It codes for CATTTGTGSWLAFF.